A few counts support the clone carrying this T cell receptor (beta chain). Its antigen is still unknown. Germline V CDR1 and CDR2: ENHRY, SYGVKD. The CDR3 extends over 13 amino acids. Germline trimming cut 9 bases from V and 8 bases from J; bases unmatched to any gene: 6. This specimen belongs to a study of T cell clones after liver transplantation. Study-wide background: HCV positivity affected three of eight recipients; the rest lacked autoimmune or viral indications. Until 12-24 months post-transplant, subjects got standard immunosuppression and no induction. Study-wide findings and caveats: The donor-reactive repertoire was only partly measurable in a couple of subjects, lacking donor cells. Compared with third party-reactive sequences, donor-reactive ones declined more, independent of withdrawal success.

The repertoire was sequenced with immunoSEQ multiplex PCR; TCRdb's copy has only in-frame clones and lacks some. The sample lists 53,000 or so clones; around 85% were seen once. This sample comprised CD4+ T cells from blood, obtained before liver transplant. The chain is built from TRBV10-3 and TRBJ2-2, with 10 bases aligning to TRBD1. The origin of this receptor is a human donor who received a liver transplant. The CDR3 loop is CAMEDRGAGELFF. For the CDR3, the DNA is TGTGCCATGGAGGACAGGGGGGCTGGGGAGCTGTTTTTT.